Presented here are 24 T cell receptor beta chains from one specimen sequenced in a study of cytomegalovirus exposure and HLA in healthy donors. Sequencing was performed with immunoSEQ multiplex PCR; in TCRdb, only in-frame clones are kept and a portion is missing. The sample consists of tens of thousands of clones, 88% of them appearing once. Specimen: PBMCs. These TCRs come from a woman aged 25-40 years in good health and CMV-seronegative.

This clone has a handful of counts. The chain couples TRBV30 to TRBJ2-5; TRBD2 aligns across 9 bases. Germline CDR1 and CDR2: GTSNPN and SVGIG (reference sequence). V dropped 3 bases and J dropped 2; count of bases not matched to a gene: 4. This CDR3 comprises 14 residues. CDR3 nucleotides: TGTGCCTGGAGCCTAGCGGGAAGACAAGAGACCCAGTACTTC. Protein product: CAWSLAGRQETQYF.

CDR3 residues: CASSVYGSGYGYTF. The CDR3 nucleotides read TGTGCCAGCAGTGTATACGGTAGCGGGTATGGCTACACCTTC. The rearrangement uses TRBV6-1 and TRBJ1-2; D uncertain. V lost 4 bases and J 5 bases, leaving 14 bases between the germline ends. Per germline, CDR1 MNHNS and CDR2 SASEGT. The CDR3 sequence is 14 residues long.

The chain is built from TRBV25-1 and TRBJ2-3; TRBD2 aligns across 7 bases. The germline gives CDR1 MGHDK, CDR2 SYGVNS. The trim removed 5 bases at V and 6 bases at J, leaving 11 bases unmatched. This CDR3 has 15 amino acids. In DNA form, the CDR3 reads TGTGCCAGCAGTACGGGACTAAAAGTCCGGGATACGCAGTATTTT. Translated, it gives CASSTGLKVRDTQYF.

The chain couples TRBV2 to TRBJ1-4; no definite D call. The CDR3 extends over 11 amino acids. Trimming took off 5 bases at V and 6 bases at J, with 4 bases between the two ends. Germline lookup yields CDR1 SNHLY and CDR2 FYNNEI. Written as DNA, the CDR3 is TGTGCCAGCAGTTTCGATGAAAAACTGTTTTTT. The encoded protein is CASSFDEKLFF. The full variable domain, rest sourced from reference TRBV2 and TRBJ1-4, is EPEVTQTPSHQVTQMGQEVILRCVPISNHLYFYWYRQILGQKVEFLVSFYNNEISEKSEIFDDQFSVERPDGSNFTLKIRSTKLEDSAMYFCASSFDEKLFFGSGTQLSVL.

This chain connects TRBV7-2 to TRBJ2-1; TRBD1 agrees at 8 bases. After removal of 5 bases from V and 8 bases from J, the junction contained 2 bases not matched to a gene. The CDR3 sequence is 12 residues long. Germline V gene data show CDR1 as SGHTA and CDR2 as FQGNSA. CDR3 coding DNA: TGTGCCAGCAGCATGACAGGGGATGAGCAGTTCTTC. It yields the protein CASSMTGDEQFF. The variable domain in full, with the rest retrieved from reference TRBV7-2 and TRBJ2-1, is GAGVSQSPSNKVTEKGKDVELRCDPISGHTALYWYRQSLGQGLEFLIYFQGNSAPDKSGLPSDRFSAERTGGSVSTLTIQRTQQEDSAVYLCASSMTGDEQFFGPGTRLTVL.

The DNA for the CDR3 is TGTGCCAGCAGCCCGCAAGCGGACGGTGATACGCAGTATTTT. Its translation is CASSPQADGDTQYF. The chain has TRBV7-3 and TRBJ2-3; D is perhaps TRBD2 (5 bases). The CDR3 covers 14 residues. Germline CDR1 and CDR2: SGHTA and FQGTGA. Deletions cut 5 bases from V and 6 bases from J, with 15 bases between.

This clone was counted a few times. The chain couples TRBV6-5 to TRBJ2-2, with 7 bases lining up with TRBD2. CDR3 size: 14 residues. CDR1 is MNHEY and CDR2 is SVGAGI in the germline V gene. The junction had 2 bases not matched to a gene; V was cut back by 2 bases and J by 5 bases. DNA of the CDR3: TGTGCCAGCAGTTACGGGAGGGAAACCGGGGAGCTGTTTTTT. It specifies CASSYGRETGELFF.

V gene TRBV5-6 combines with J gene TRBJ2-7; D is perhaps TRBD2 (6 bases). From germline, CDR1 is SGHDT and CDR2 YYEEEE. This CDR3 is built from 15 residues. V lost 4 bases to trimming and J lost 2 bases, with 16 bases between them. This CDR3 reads CASSRRRGAAYEQYF. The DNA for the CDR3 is TGTGCCAGCAGCCGGAGGCGGGGAGCCGCCTACGAGCAGTACTTC.

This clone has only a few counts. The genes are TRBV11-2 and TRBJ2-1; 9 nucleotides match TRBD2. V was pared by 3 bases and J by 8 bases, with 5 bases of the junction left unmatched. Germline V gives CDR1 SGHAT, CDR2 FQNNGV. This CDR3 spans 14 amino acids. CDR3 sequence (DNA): TGTGCCAGCAGCTTCCCGGGACTAGCTTATGAGCAGTTCTTC. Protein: CASSFPGLAYEQFF.

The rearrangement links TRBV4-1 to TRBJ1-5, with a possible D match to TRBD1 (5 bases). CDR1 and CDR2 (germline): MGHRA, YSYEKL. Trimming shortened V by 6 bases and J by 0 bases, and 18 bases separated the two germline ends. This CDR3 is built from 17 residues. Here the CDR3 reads CASRSYLGGFSNQPQHF. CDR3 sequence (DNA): TGCGCCAGCAGGAGTTACCTCGGGGGATTTAGCAATCAGCCCCAGCATTTT.

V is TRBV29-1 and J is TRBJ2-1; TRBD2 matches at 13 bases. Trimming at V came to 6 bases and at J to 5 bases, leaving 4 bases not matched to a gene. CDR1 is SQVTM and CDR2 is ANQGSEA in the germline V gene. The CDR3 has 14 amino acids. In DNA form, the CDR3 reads TGCAGCGTGGCGGGACTAGCGGGAAACAATGAGCAGTTCTTC. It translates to CSVAGLAGNNEQFF.

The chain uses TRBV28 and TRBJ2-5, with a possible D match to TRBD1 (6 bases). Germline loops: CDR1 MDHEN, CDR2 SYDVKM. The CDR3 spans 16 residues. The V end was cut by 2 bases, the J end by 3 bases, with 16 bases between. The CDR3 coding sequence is TGTGCCAGCAGTTTACGAGGGGGTCCGCAGGAAGAGACCCAGTACTTC. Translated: CASSLRGGPQEETQYF.

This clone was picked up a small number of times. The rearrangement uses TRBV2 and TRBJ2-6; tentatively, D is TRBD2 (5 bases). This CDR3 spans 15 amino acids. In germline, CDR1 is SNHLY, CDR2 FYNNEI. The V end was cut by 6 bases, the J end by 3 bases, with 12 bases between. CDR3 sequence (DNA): TGTGCCAGCAGCCGGACTGCTCTTGGGGCCAACGTCCTGACTTTC. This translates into CASSRTALGANVLTF.

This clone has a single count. The CDR3 loop is CSVRGTEAFF. The DNA of the CDR3 is TGCAGCGTCCGAGGGACTGAAGCTTTCTTT. This chain uses TRBV29-1 with TRBJ1-1; D is undetermined. CDR3 length: 10 amino acids. Trimming left V 6 bases short and J 5 bases short, with 7 bases between. Germline CDR1 is SQVTM and CDR2 is ANQGSEA.

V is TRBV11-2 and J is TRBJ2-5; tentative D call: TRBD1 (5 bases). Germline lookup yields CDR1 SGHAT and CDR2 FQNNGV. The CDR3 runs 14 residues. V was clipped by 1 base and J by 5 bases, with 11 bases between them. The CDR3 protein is CASSLGQGRETQYF. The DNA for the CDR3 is TGTGCCAGCAGCTTAGGGCAGGGTCGTGAGACCCAGTACTTC.

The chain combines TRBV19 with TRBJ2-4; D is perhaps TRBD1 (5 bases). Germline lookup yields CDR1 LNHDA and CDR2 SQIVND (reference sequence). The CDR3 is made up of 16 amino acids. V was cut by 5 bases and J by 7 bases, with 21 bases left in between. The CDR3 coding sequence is TGTGCCAGTAGTGTGTCGCGAAGGGGCTACGGGAACATTCAGTACTTC. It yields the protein CASSVSRRGYGNIQYF.

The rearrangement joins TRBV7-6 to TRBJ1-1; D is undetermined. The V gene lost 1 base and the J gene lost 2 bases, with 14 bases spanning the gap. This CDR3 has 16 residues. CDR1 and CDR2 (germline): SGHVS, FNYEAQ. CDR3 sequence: CASSLVSGPVNTEAFF. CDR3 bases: TGTGCCAGCAGCTTAGTTTCTGGGCCGGTTAACACTGAAGCTTTCTTT.

DNA for the CDR3: TGCGCCAGCGGCGCGGGGGATGGCCAGCCCCAGCATTTT. This codes for CASGAGDGQPQHF. The genes are TRBV5-1 and TRBJ1-5, with a tentative D call TRBD1 (5 bases). The V and J ends lost 7 bases and 7 bases respectively, with 15 bases between them. This CDR3 is 13 amino acids long. Germline values: CDR1 SGHRS, CDR2 YFSETQ.

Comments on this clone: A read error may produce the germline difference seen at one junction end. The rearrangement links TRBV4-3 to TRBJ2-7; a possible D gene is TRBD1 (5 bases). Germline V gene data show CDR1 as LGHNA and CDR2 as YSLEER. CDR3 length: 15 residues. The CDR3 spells CASSQDMPGRDEQYF. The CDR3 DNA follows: TGCGCCAGCAGTCAAGATATGCCAGGCAGGGACGAGCAGTACTTC.

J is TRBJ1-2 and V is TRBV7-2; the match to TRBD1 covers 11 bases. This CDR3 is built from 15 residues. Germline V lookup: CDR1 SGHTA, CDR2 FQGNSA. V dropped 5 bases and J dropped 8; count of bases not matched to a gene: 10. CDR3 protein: CASSSGDRGNYGYTF. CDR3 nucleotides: TGTGCCAGCAGCAGTGGGGACAGGGGGAATTACGGCTACACCTTC. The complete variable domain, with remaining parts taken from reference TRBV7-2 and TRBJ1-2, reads GAGVSQSPSNKVTEKGKDVELRCDPISGHTALYWYRQSLGQGLEFLIYFQGNSAPDKSGLPSDRFSAERTGGSVSTLTIQRTQQEDSAVYLCASSSGDRGNYGYTFGSGTRLTVV.

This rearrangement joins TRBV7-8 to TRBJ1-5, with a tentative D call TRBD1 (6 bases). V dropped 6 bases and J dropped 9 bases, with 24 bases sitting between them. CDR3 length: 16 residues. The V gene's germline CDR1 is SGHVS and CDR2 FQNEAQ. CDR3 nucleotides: TGTGCCAGCAGTTTTAGCTGGGGGGGGCCTCCCCTGCCCCAGCATTTT. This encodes CASSFSWGGPPLPQHF.

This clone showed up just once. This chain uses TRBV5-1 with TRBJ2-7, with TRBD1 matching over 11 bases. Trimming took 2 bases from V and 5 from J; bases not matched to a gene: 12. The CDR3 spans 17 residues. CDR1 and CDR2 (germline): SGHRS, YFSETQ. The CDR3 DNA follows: TGCGCCAGCAGCTTATTAAAAACAGGACAGGGGGCCCACGAGCAGTACTTC. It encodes CASSLLKTGQGAHEQYF.

CDR3 bases: TGTGCCAGCAGGCTACAGGGGGCTGGGTTGAACACTGAAGCTTTCTTT. Protein sequence: CASRLQGAGLNTEAFF. The J gene is TRBJ1-1, the V gene TRBV6-4, with 9 bases fitting TRBD1. The germline gives CDR1 MRHNA, CDR2 SNTAGT. Trimming removed 6 bases from V and 0 bases from J; junction bases left unmatched: 8. This CDR3 region has 16 residues.

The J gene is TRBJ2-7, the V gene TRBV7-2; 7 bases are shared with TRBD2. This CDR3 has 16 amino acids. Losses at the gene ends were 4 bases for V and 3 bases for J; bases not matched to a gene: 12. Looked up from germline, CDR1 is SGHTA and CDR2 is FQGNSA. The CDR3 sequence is CASSSFSRTSNYEQYF. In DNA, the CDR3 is TGTGCCAGCAGCTCTTTTTCCCGGACTAGTAACTACGAGCAGTACTTC.